These T cell receptor beta chains were read from a single sample in a study of T cells in Graves' hyperthyroidism and ophthalmopathy. TCRdb processed the multiplex PCR reads anew with MiXCR; each CDR3 protein has one entry. The profile shows fewer than 45,000 distinct CDR3 sequences, 49% of them singletons. Sequencing used blood. All receptors come from a woman between 45 and 60 years old with Graves' hyperthyroidism that later progressed to Graves' ophthalmopathy. Both conserved end residues are part of each CDR3. The D gene is left open where the match is weak. For some rows the clone size is stated as once, few or many, or as a class when expanded; others skip it.

clone_size	v_call	cdr3_length	j_call	d_call	cdr3_aa	cdr3_nt
many	TRBV12-3/TRBV12-4	14	TRBJ1-6	TRBD1	CASSLGQGNSPLHF	TGTGCCAGCAGTTTGGGACAGGGGAATTCACCCCTCCACTTT
-	TRBV20-1	15	TRBJ1-1	-	CSARDLGNLNTEAFF	TGCAGTGCTAGAGATTTGGGAAATCTGAACACTGAAGCTTTCTTT
many	TRBV5-5	14	TRBJ1-5	TRBD1	CASSLDRGNQPQHF	TGTGCCAGCAGCTTGGACAGGGGAAATCAGCCCCAGCATTTT
-	TRBV6-5	14	TRBJ2-3	TRBD2	CASRGLAGTDTQYF	TGTGCCAGCAGGGGACTAGCGGGCACAGATACGCAGTATTTT
many	TRBV5-1	15	TRBJ2-5	TRBD1	CASSFGTGVRETQYF	TGCGCCAGCAGCTTTGGGACAGGGGTTCGAGAGACCCAGTACTTC
many	TRBV19	12	TRBJ1-1	-	CASSIGTAEAFF	TGTGCCAGTAGTATTGGGACTGCTGAAGCTTTCTTT
many	TRBV9	12	TRBJ2-5	-	CASSGTGETQYF	TGTGCCAGCAGCGGAACAGGAGAGACCCAGTACTTC
many	TRBV7-9	17	TRBJ1-1	-	CASSLRDGRRMNTEAFF	TGTGCCAGCAGCTTACGGGACGGCCGCCGAATGAACACTGAAGCTTTCTTT
many	TRBV20-1	17	TRBJ2-2	TRBD1	CSARGIGTELNTGELFF	TGCAGTGCTAGGGGGATCGGGACAGAATTAAACACCGGGGAGCTGTTTTTT
many	TRBV5-1	15	TRBJ1-2	TRBD1	CASSTGTAQGSGYTF	TGCGCCAGCAGCACGGGGACAGCCCAAGGATCTGGCTACACCTTC
-	TRBV7-9	18	TRBJ2-2	TRBD2	CASSSRTSGRPNTGELFF	TGTGCCAGCAGCTCTCGGACTAGCGGGAGACCTAACACCGGGGAGCTGTTTTTT
many	TRBV6-2/TRBV6-3	13	TRBJ1-1	-	CASRADSHTEAFF	TGTGCCAGCAGAGCGGACAGCCACACTGAAGCTTTCTTT
-	TRBV20-1	16	TRBJ2-7	TRBD1	CSARDLGTGSSYEQYF	TGCAGTGCTAGAGACCTAGGGACAGGGAGTTCCTACGAGCAGTACTTC
many	TRBV14	18	TRBJ2-7	TRBD1	CASSQVAPDRESSYEQYF	TGTGCCAGCAGCCAAGTAGCGCCTGACAGGGAGAGCTCCTACGAGCAGTACTTC
-	TRBV6-2/TRBV6-3	13	TRBJ1-2	-	CASQVAGVEGYTF	TGTGCCAGCCAAGTAGCGGGAGTGGAAGGCTACACCTTC
many	TRBV6-5	16	TRBJ2-7	TRBD1	CASSPDGTGARYEQYF	TGTGCCAGCAGCCCGGACGGGACAGGGGCCCGCTACGAGCAGTACTTC
medium-sized	TRBV24-1	16	TRBJ1-3	-	CATSDSLGGSGNTIYF	TGTGCCACCAGTGATTCTCTCGGGGGCTCTGGAAACACCATATATTTT
-	TRBV5-1	16	TRBJ2-5	-	CASSFDGRVFGETQYF	TGCGCTAGCAGCTTTGACGGAAGGGTCTTCGGAGAGACCCAGTACTTC
-	TRBV24-1	14	TRBJ1-5	-	CATSDIQGNQPQHF	TGTGCCACCAGTGATATACAGGGTAATCAGCCCCAGCATTTT
many	TRBV5-6	19	TRBJ2-3	TRBD2	CASSSLKKLAGDDTDTQYF	TGTGCCAGCAGCTCGCTAAAAAAACTAGCGGGAGATGACACAGATACGCAGTATTTT
-	TRBV24-1	14	TRBJ2-4	-	CATSDGSYYSNQYF	TGTGCCACCAGTGATGGCAGCTATTATAGCAATCAGTACTTC
many	TRBV11-3	14	TRBJ2-1	TRBD2	CASSLDGREHEQFF	TGTGCCAGCAGCTTAGACGGGAGGGAGCATGAGCAGTTCTTC
once	TRBV7-9	13	TRBJ2-1	TRBD1	CASPASGQYEQFF	TGTGCCAGCCCTGCGTCGGGACAGTATGAGCAGTTCTTC
many	TRBV5-1	15	TRBJ1-3	-	CASSNGQGSGNTIYF	TGCGCCAGCAGCAACGGACAAGGCTCTGGAAACACCATATATTTT
medium-sized	TRBV29-1	15	TRBJ2-3	TRBD2	CSVARLASSTDTQYF	TGCAGCGTAGCGAGACTAGCGAGTAGCACAGATACGCAGTATTTT
-	TRBV5-1	12	TRBJ2-7	-	CASSQQGHEQYF	TGCGCCAGCAGTCAACAGGGCCACGAGCAGTACTTC
many	TRBV30	13	TRBJ2-5	TRBD1	CAWSPGTGETQYF	TGTGCCTGGAGTCCCGGGACAGGGGAGACCCAGTACTTC
-	TRBV30	16	TRBJ1-5	TRBD1	CAWSPWTGTSNQPQHF	TGTGCCTGGAGTCCGTGGACAGGGACGAGCAATCAGCCCCAGCATTTT
many	TRBV7-4	16	TRBJ1-3	-	CASSLILQVVGNTIYF	TGTGCCAGCAGCTTAATCCTGCAGGTCGTTGGAAACACCATATATTTT
many	TRBV9	16	TRBJ2-3	TRBD2	CASSVGTSGSTDTQYF	TGTGCCAGCAGCGTAGGGACTAGCGGGAGCACAGATACGCAGTATTTT
many	TRBV11-2	13	TRBJ1-2	TRBD1	CASSLDRGHGYTF	TGTGCCAGCAGCCTGGACAGGGGGCATGGCTACACCTTC
many	TRBV19	16	TRBJ1-3	-	CASSIDPLSSGNTIYF	TGTGCCAGTAGTATAGATCCTCTTTCCTCTGGAAACACCATATATTTT
many	TRBV5-4	12	TRBJ1-2	-	CASSLDRYGYTF	TGTGCCAGCAGCCTGGACAGATATGGCTACACCTTC
-	TRBV7-2	12	TRBJ1-5	-	CASGRINQPQHF	TGTGCCAGCGGTCGGATAAATCAGCCCCAGCATTTT
-	TRBV29-1	13	TRBJ1-1	TRBD1	CSVVTGFGTEAFF	TGCAGCGTAGTGACAGGGTTCGGAACTGAAGCTTTCTTT
once	TRBV6-4	14	TRBJ1-1	TRBD1	CASINQGGGTEAFF	TGTGCCAGCATCAACCAGGGGGGAGGCACTGAAGCTTTCTTT
many	TRBV19	13	TRBJ1-2	TRBD1	CASSRDRGDGYTF	TGTGCCAGTAGTCGGGACAGGGGCGATGGCTACACCTTC
-	TRBV7-8	15	TRBJ2-6	-	CASSSGVSGANVLTF	TGTGCCAGCAGCTCAGGTGTTTCTGGGGCCAACGTCCTGACTTTC
-	TRBV14	16	TRBJ2-3	-	CASSRYSGISTDTQYF	TGTGCCAGCAGCCGATACAGTGGGATTAGCACAGATACGCAGTATTTT
many	TRBV13	16	TRBJ2-3	TRBD2	CASSYRLARDTDTQYF	TGTGCCAGCAGCTACCGACTAGCGCGGGACACAGATACGCAGTATTTT
-	TRBV11-3	16	TRBJ2-7	-	CASSRRAQGDSYEQYF	TGTGCCAGCAGCCGGAGGGCCCAAGGAGACTCCTACGAGCAGTACTTC
-	TRBV24-1	16	TRBJ2-3	TRBD2	CATSSLAGGRTDTQYF	TGTGCCACCAGTAGCTTAGCGGGAGGTCGCACAGATACGCAGTATTTT
many	TRBV19	14	TRBJ2-1	TRBD2	CASNSGTYYNEQFF	TGTGCCAGTAATAGCGGGACCTACTACAATGAGCAGTTCTTC
many	TRBV6-6	18	TRBJ2-7	TRBD2	CASSYQLGTSGSFDEQYF	TGTGCCAGCAGTTACCAGCTCGGGACTAGCGGGAGTTTCGACGAGCAGTACTTC
-	TRBV5-1	14	TRBJ2-5	-	CASTITGPQETQYF	TGCGCCAGCACCATTACCGGACCGCAAGAGACCCAGTACTTC
medium-sized	TRBV20-1	14	TRBJ1-1	-	CSARGGNLNTEAFF	TGCAGTGCTAGAGGGGGAAATCTGAACACTGAAGCTTTCTTT
-	TRBV5-6	15	TRBJ2-3	-	CASSWTGEGTDTQYF	TGTGCCAGCAGCTGGACGGGGGAAGGTACAGATACGCAGTATTTT
many	TRBV5-6	14	TRBJ2-5	-	CASSLLDGQETQYF	TGTGCCAGCAGCCTCCTAGACGGTCAAGAGACCCAGTACTTC
many	TRBV24-1	15	TRBJ2-5	-	CATSDFTGRGETQYF	TGTGCCACCAGTGATTTTACAGGGAGGGGAGAGACCCAGTACTTC
medium-sized	TRBV9	14	TRBJ2-7	-	CASSVAGLPYEQYF	TGTGCCAGCAGCGTTGCGGGCCTACCCTACGAGCAGTACTTC
medium-sized	TRBV7-2	12	TRBJ2-7	TRBD1	CASARGPYEQYF	TGTGCCAGCGCAAGGGGGCCCTACGAGCAGTACTTC
many	TRBV6-5	13	TRBJ1-1	-	CASRSGLRTEAFF	TGTGCCAGCAGGAGTGGTCTCCGCACTGAAGCTTTCTTT
many	TRBV19	13	TRBJ1-1	-	CASSIGSNTEAFF	TGTGCCAGTAGTATTGGCAGTAACACTGAAGCTTTCTTT
-	TRBV29-1	11	TRBJ2-7	-	CSAAFLLEQYF	TGCAGCGCCGCCTTTCTATTAGAGCAGTACTTC
many	TRBV19	14	TRBJ1-2	-	CASSIFEGFSGYTF	TGTGCCAGTAGTATTTTCGAGGGTTTCTCTGGCTACACCTTC
many	TRBV2	17	TRBJ2-1	TRBD2	CASSEGLLAGIYNEQFF	TGTGCCAGCAGTGAGGGGTTACTAGCGGGAATCTACAATGAGCAGTTCTTC
many	TRBV12-3/TRBV12-4	15	TRBJ1-1	TRBD1	CASSLSGGVNTEAFF	TGTGCCAGCAGTTTATCAGGGGGCGTAAACACTGAAGCTTTCTTT
-	TRBV5-1	15	TRBJ2-4	-	CASNEEGAEQNIQYF	TGCGCCAGCAATGAGGAGGGAGCGGAACAAAACATTCAGTACTTC
once	TRBV15	15	TRBJ2-3	TRBD2	CATSSLYAGADTQYF	TGTGCCACCAGCAGCTTATATGCGGGAGCAGATACGCAGTATTTT